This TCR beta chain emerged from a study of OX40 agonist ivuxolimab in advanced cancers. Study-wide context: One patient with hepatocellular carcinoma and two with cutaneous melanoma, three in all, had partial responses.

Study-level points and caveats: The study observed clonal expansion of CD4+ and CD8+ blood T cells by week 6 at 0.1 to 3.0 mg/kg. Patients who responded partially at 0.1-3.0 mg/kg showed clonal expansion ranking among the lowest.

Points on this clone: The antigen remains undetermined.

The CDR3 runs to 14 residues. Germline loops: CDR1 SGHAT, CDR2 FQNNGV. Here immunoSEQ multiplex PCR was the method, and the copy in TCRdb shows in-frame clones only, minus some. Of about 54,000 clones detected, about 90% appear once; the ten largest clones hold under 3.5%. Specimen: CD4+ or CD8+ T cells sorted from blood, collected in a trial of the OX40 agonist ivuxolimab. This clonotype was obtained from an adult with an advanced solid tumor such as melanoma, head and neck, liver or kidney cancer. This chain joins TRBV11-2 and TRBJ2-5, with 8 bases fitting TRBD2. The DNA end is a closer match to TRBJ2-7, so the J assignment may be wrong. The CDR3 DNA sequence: TGTGCCAGCAGCCAAGCGGGGGAGTCCTACGAGCAGTACTTC. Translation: CASSQAGESYEQYF.